The 32 T cell receptor beta chains in this list originate from one sample, sequenced in a study of regulatory T cells in long-lasting Graves disease (dated by TCRdb to the early 2020s). The library came from multiplex PCR. Instrument used: Illumina HiSeq 4000. TCR beta libraries were built with iRepertoire HTBI primers and Arm-PCR amplification of CDR3 regions. The public reads were quality trimmed at Q25 with fastp and then assembled into clones with MiXCR by TCRdb, keeping productive beta chains. CDR3 protein duplicates are merged, each entry listing the most common genes and DNA. Across this sample there are 350,000 to 500,000 distinct CDR3 sequences, with roughly 21% seen only once. The ten largest account for 14% of the sample. According to the study, the label for this sample's time point signals: persistent/refractory GD, antithyroid drugs over 5 years with positive TRAb. For both TCR sequencing and RNA sequencing, RNA was extracted from PBMCs in TRIzol.

Sequencing was performed on peripheral blood mononuclear cells (PBMCs), taken when the disease was refractory, from a patient treated with antithyroid drugs. These receptors were collected from a female donor with Graves disease.

This clonotype was counted many times. J is TRBJ2-7 and V is TRBV6-1, with TRBD2 matching over 9 bases. This CDR3 has 14 amino acids. Germline CDR1 MNHNS, CDR2 SASEGT. The trim removed 7 bases at V and 2 bases at J, leaving 6 bases unmatched. The CDR3 protein is CASTLAGVTYEQYF. For the CDR3, the DNA is TGTGCCAGCACCTTAGCGGGAGTGACCTACGAGCAGTACTTC.

This clonotype has ten or more counts. This chain uses TRBV28 with TRBJ2-7; the D is unclear. V was clipped by 3 bases and J by 2 bases, with 14 bases between them. CDR3 size: 15 residues. Germline V gene data show CDR1 as MDHEN and CDR2 as SYDVKM. The CDR3 is CASSFEADAAYEQYF. The CDR3 nucleotides are TGTGCCAGCAGTTTTGAGGCCGACGCGGCCTACGAGCAGTACTTC.

V and J are TRBV10-3 and TRBJ2-5; D uncertain. The CDR3 totals 14 residues. Trimming pared 3 bases from V and 1 base from J, leaving 9 bases between. Germline V CDR1 and CDR2: ENHRY, SYGVKD. The CDR3 nucleotides are TGTGCCATCAGTGATGTCGGCAGCCAAGAGACCCAGTACTTC. It is translated as CAISDVGSQETQYF.

This clonotype has more than one count but fewer than ten. The chain couples TRBV2 to TRBJ2-4; either TRBD1 or TRBD2 may fit D (5 bases each). This CDR3 is 16 amino acids long. V lost 0 bases and J lost 2, with 11 bases in between. Germline CDR1 and CDR2: SNHLY and FYNNEI. The CDR3 sequence: CASSEAQTGPKNIQYF. CDR3 coding DNA: TGTGCCAGCAGTGAAGCACAGACGGGACCCAAAAACATTCAGTACTTC.

The table lists this clonotype with many counts. The rearrangement joins TRBV28 to TRBJ2-7; 10 positions match TRBD2. Germline lookup yields CDR1 MDHEN and CDR2 SYDVKM. The CDR3 loop spans 16 amino acids. V shed 1 base, J shed 0 bases, and the junction held 3 bases outside the gene matches. Here the CDR3 reads CASSLLASGSSYEQYF. The CDR3 bases are TGTGCCAGCAGTTTATTAGCTAGCGGGAGCTCCTACGAGCAGTACTTC.

This clonotype was counted many times. The chain employs TRBV11-2 and TRBJ2-7; D is perhaps TRBD2 (6 bases). V was cut by 2 bases and J by 3 bases, with 14 bases left in between. This CDR3 is built from 15 residues. The germline CDR1 and CDR2 sequences are SGHAT and FQNNGV. The CDR3 reads CASSLSGRTYYEQYF. CDR3 sequence (DNA): TGTGCCAGCAGCTTATCCGGGAGAACTTACTACGAGCAGTACTTC. Based on the CDR3 plus reference TRBV11-2 and TRBJ2-7, the full variable domain is EAGVAQSPRYKIIEKRQSVAFWCNPISGHATLYWYQQILGQGPKLLIQFQNNGVVDDSQLPKDRFSAERLKGVDSTLKIQPAKLEDSAVYLCASSLSGRTYYEQYFGPGTRLTVT.

This clonotype was counted at least ten times. The gene calls are TRBV28 and TRBJ2-7; possibly TRBD2 for D (5 bases). The V end lost 3 bases, the J end lost 5 bases, and 20 bases lay between the germline ends. CDR1 is MDHEN, CDR2 SYDVKM, per germline. This CDR3 has 16 residues. The CDR3 DNA follows: TGTGCCAGCAGTTTCGACCGGGGTCCCGACGGGAACGAGCAGTACTTC. Translation gives CASSFDRGPDGNEQYF.

This clonotype was seen a single time. This chain links TRBV2 with TRBJ2-1; 14 nucleotides match TRBD2. The ends lost 10 bases at V and 9 bases at J; junction bases unmatched: 14. Germline CDR1 reads SNHLY; CDR2 reads FYNNEI. The CDR3 covers 16 residues. The CDR3, as DNA: TGTGCCACCCCGTCCGGGACTAGCGGGAGAGGAGTTGAGCAGTTCTTC. Amino acids: CATPSGTSGRGVEQFF. Variable domain in full (rest from reference TRBV2 and TRBJ2-1): EPEVTQTPSHQVTQMGQEVILRCVPISNHLYFYWYRQILGQKVEFLVSFYNNEISEKSEIFDDQFSVERPDGSNFTLKIRSTKLEDSAMYFCATPSGTSGRGVEQFFGPGTRLTVL.

This clonotype was found many times. The V gene is TRBV10-3, the J gene TRBJ2-7; either TRBD1 or TRBD2 may supply D (5 bases each). Germline-derived CDR1 and CDR2 are ENHRY and SYGVKD. Trimming cost V 7 bases and J 0 bases, with 13 bases left between them. This CDR3 has 14 amino acids. In nucleotides, the CDR3 is TGTGCCATCACTCCGGGACCGAGCTCCTACGAGCAGTACTTC. Protein: CAITPGPSSYEQYF.

Ten or more counts support this clonotype. In DNA, the CDR3 is TGTGCCAGCTCAACGGACAGTGACGCTTTCTTT. It codes for CASSTDSDAFF. The V gene is TRBV18, the J gene TRBJ1-1, with TRBD1 as a possible D gene (6 bases). Trimming took off 5 bases at V and 11 bases at J, with 12 bases between the two ends. From germline, CDR1 is KGHSH and CDR2 LQKENI. The CDR3 runs 11 residues.

This clonotype was seen only a few times. The chain links TRBV19 to TRBJ1-1; no firm D call. The V end lost 3 bases, the J end lost 3 bases, and 8 bases lay between the germline ends. Germline CDR1 LNHDA, CDR2 SQIVND (reference sequence). This CDR3 has 13 amino acids. The CDR3 here is CASSIDFHTEAFF. The CDR3 region has the DNA TGTGCCAGTAGTATCGATTTCCACACTGAAGCTTTCTTT.

In this sample, this clonotype turned up a few times. This chain joins TRBV7-6 and TRBJ2-5, with a tentative D call TRBD2 (6 bases). There are 15 residues in the CDR3. The germline V gene has CDR1 SGHVS and CDR2 FNYEAQ. The V and J ends lost 5 bases and 2 bases respectively, with 15 bases between them. The CDR3 nucleotides read TGTGCCAGCAGCACCCGCGGGGCGGTTCAAGAGACCCAGTACTTC. Translating gives CASSTRGAVQETQYF.

This chain uses TRBV4-1 with TRBJ2-2, with TRBD1 as a possible D gene (5 bases). V lost 2 bases and J 10 bases, leaving 11 bases between the germline ends. Germline V gene sequence: CDR1 MGHRA, CDR2 YSYEKL. The CDR3 extends over 13 amino acids. CDR3 protein: CASSQTQGAELFF. The CDR3 nucleotides are TGCGCCAGCAGCCAAACCCAGGGCGCGGAGCTGTTTTTT.

This clonotype showed up many times. The chain joins TRBV6-1 to TRBJ2-5; D is possibly TRBD2 (5 bases). The CDR3 spans 15 residues. V was cut by 6 bases and J by 1 base, with 15 bases left in between. Germline-derived CDR1 and CDR2 are MNHNS and SASEGT. This chain's CDR3 is CASSPTGLTQETQYF. In nucleotides, the CDR3 is TGTGCCAGCAGCCCCACCGGACTGACCCAAGAGACCCAGTACTTC.

This chain uses TRBV6-1 with TRBJ2-2; perhaps TRBD1 as D (5 bases). Trimming took off 11 bases at V and 1 base at J, with 11 bases between the two ends. The CDR3 totals 13 residues. CDR1 MNHNS and CDR2 SASEGT come from the germline V gene. This CDR3 reads CAGRQQNTGELFF. For the CDR3, the DNA is TGTGCCGGTCGACAGCAGAACACCGGGGAGCTGTTTTTT.

This clonotype occurred many times. The rearrangement joins TRBV28 to TRBJ2-7; D is unresolved. V gave up 4 bases and J gave up 2 bases, with 9 bases separating them. Germline lookup yields CDR1 MDHEN and CDR2 SYDVKM. CDR3 length: 13 residues. The chain's CDR3 is CASSWNGAYEQYF. In DNA form, the CDR3 reads TGTGCCAGCAGTTGGAATGGGGCCTACGAGCAGTACTTC.

J is TRBJ2-5 and V is TRBV28; perhaps TRBD2 as D (6 bases). Germline V gene lookup returns CDR1 MDHEN and CDR2 SYDVKM. V lost 2 bases to trimming and J lost 5 bases, with 15 bases between them. The length of the CDR3 is 15 residues. The CDR3 spells CASSLGNGGGETQYF. As DNA, the CDR3 is TGTGCCAGCAGTTTAGGTAACGGGGGAGGTGAGACCCAGTACTTC.

The rearrangement joins TRBV20-1 to TRBJ1-1, with a tentative D call TRBD1 (5 bases). The germline V gene encodes CDR1 DFQATT and CDR2 SNEGSKA (reference sequence). V was trimmed by 3 bases and J by 3 bases, leaving 14 bases between them. There are 14 residues in the CDR3. CDR3 loop: CSASLTGLDTEAFF. Written as DNA, the CDR3 is TGCAGTGCTAGTCTTACGGGACTTGACACTGAAGCTTTCTTT.

This clonotype was counted at least ten times. The V gene is TRBV28, the J gene TRBJ2-6; the D gene is possibly TRBD1 (6 bases). Trimming removed 1 base at V and 1 base at J, with 11 bases between. Germline V gene lookup returns CDR1 MDHEN and CDR2 SYDVKM. This CDR3 is built from 17 residues. CDR3 protein: CASSLSGALSGANVLTF. The CDR3 DNA reads TGTGCCAGCAGTTTATCAGGGGCACTGTCTGGGGCCAACGTCCTGACTTTC.

This clonotype was detected many times. This sequence joins TRBV28 and TRBJ2-5, with a tentative D call TRBD2 (7 bases). Trimming cost V 3 bases and J 3 bases, with 20 bases left between them. This CDR3 spans 17 amino acids. Germline-derived CDR1 and CDR2 are MDHEN and SYDVKM. CDR3 DNA: TGTGCCAGCAGTTTGGGGGCGGGGCGGCGGGAGAAAGAGACCCAGTACTTC. Protein sequence: CASSLGAGRREKETQYF.

The sample holds many counts of this clonotype. The V call is TRBV7-9, the J call TRBJ2-7, with 11 bases identical to TRBD2. Per germline, CDR1 SEHNR and CDR2 FQNEAQ (reference sequence). With V trimmed by 5 bases and J by 6 bases, 6 bases remained unmatched. The CDR3 extends over 14 amino acids. CDR3 sequence (DNA): TGTGCCAGCAGCGAGACTAGCGGGATGAGCGAGCAGTACTTC. It is translated as CASSETSGMSEQYF.

This clonotype was seen ten or more times. V and J are TRBV7-8 and TRBJ1-2; possibly TRBD1 for D (6 bases). The V end was cut by 0 bases, the J end by 6 bases, with 20 bases between. This CDR3 is built from 17 residues. Germline V CDR1 and CDR2: SGHVS, FQNEAQ. This CDR3 is CASSLALIRGAGNGYTF. The DNA for the CDR3 is TGTGCCAGCAGCTTAGCGCTTATCAGGGGCGCAGGTAATGGCTACACCTTC.

This clonotype was detected a few times. This chain connects TRBV5-6 to TRBJ2-7; no definite D call. V shed 3 bases and J shed 4 bases, with 11 bases lying between them. CDR3 length: 13 amino acids. CDR1 and CDR2 (germline): SGHDT, YYEEEE. The CDR3 sequence: CASSSRNEYEQYF. For the CDR3, the DNA is TGTGCCAGCAGCTCCAGGAATGAGTACGAGCAGTACTTC.

This clonotype has ten or more counts. The rearrangement uses TRBV20-1 and TRBJ2-5; 8 nucleotides align to TRBD1. After removal of 1 base from V and 5 bases from J, the junction contained 9 bases not matched to a gene. CDR1 and CDR2 (germline): DFQATT, SNEGSKA (reference sequence). The CDR3 runs to 15 residues. The DNA for the CDR3 is TGCAGTGCTAGAGGGACAGGGCCCCCGATTGAGACCCAGTACTTC. Amino acids: CSARGTGPPIETQYF.

This clonotype was picked up a small number of times. The V gene is TRBV30, the J gene TRBJ2-7; a weak D match, TRBD2 (6 bases). The CDR3 covers 15 residues. Deletions cut 2 bases from V and 6 bases from J, with 20 bases between. Per germline, CDR1 GTSNPN and CDR2 SVGIG (reference sequence). The CDR3 is CAWSYGTPEVSEQYF. The CDR3 DNA follows: TGTGCCTGGAGTTACGGGACTCCGGAGGTGTCCGAGCAGTACTTC.

This clonotype came up many times. The chain employs TRBV30 and TRBJ1-1, with a tentative D call TRBD1 (5 bases). Per the germline V gene, CDR1 is GTSNPN and CDR2 is SVGIG (reference sequence). CDR3 length equals 13 residues. The V and J ends lost 4 bases and 4 bases respectively, with 13 bases between them. This chain's CDR3 is CAWTGLVGTEAFF. The CDR3 bases are TGTGCCTGGACAGGGTTGGTGGGCACTGAAGCTTTCTTT.

This clonotype was counted ten times or more. V is TRBV11-2 and J is TRBJ2-5, with D perhaps TRBD1 (5 bases). This CDR3 comprises 15 residues. V lost 0 bases and J lost 4, with 12 bases in between. Germline V CDR1 and CDR2: SGHAT, FQNNGV. The CDR3 DNA sequence: TGTGCCAGCAGCTTAGAGAGATGGCAGGGAGAGACCCAGTACTTC. It encodes CASSLERWQGETQYF.

The chain links TRBV15 to TRBJ1-5; D not resolved. The CDR3 contains 16 residues. The V and J ends lost 0 bases and 0 bases respectively, with 9 bases between them. Germline V gene lookup returns CDR1 LNHNV and CDR2 YYDKDF (reference sequence). CDR3 residues: CATSRDNRPSNQPQHF. Here the CDR3 DNA reads TGTGCCACCAGCAGAGATAACCGCCCTAGCAATCAGCCCCAGCATTTT.

This clonotype was recorded at least ten times. V usage is TRBV11-2 and J usage is TRBJ2-5; D remains ambiguous. The CDR3 covers 13 residues. Per the germline V gene, CDR1 is SGHAT and CDR2 is FQNNGV. Trimming shortened V by 0 bases and J by 5 bases, and 7 bases separated the two germline ends. This chain's CDR3 is CASSLEGYETQYF. CDR3 nucleotide sequence: TGTGCCAGCAGCTTAGAAGGTTATGAGACCCAGTACTTC. Filled out from reference TRBV11-2 and TRBJ2-5, the complete variable domain reads EAGVAQSPRYKIIEKRQSVAFWCNPISGHATLYWYQQILGQGPKLLIQFQNNGVVDDSQLPKDRFSAERLKGVDSTLKIQPAKLEDSAVYLCASSLEGYETQYFGPGTRLLVL.

This clonotype was counted at least ten times. The rearrangement links TRBV6-2 or TRBV6-3 to TRBJ1-1; a possible D gene is TRBD1 (6 bases). Germline lookup yields CDR1 MNHEY and CDR2 SVGEGT. CDR3 length: 16 residues. With 1 base removed from V and 8 bases from J, the gap between germline ends came to 20 bases. CDR3 coding DNA: TGTGCCAGCAGTTACTTCAGCGTTGGGGGGCCCCGAGAAGCTTTCTTT. It encodes CASSYFSVGGPREAFF.

This clonotype came up many times. The gene calls are TRBV3-1 and TRBJ1-2; no definite D call. V was cut by 0 bases and J by 6 bases, with 14 bases left in between. The CDR3 contains 15 residues. The V gene's germline CDR1 is LGHDT and CDR2 YNNKEL (reference sequence). CDR3 in DNA: TGTGCCAGCAGCCAAGATCGACTACGGTTGGATGGCTACACCTTC. Translation: CASSQDRLRLDGYTF.

The J gene is TRBJ2-7, the V gene TRBV20-1, with D possibly being TRBD2 (6 bases). Germline V CDR1 and CDR2: DFQATT, SNEGSKA (reference sequence). V lost 2 bases to trimming and J lost 2 bases, with 13 bases between them. This CDR3 contains 14 residues. The CDR3 loop reads CSARSSGGAYEQYF. In DNA, the CDR3 is TGCAGTGCTAGAAGTTCCGGCGGGGCCTACGAGCAGTACTTC.